This TCR beta chain stems from a study of Graves' ophthalmopathy and Graves' hyperthyroidism. Study-wide background: Peripheral blood was collected at initial diagnosis, before any treatment. Findings of the study overall: Most thyroid clonotypes expanded beyond 0.001 frequency were also found in blood. Ophthalmopathy was separated from stable hyperthyroidism by a 13-signature model with approximately 91% sensitivity and 81.08% specificity.

Using RNA transcripts, the TCR beta CDR3 regions were amplified. Second-round multiplex PCR came after first-round RT-PCR with HTBI primers. TCRdb re-analysed the multiplex PCR reads in MiXCR, keeping a single row per CDR3 protein. The data contain around 400,000 distinct CDR3 sequences, 20% to 25% of them singletons. Exclusion applied to patients with other autoimmune diseases, uncontrolled infections, pregnancy or lactation. This clonotype was found a few times. Its antigen is as yet unknown. The TCR was taken from a woman in her late teens or twenties with stable Graves' hyperthyroidism. The sample was peripheral blood.

The CDR3 bases are TGCGCCAGCAGCCAAACCCTGGGGTATGGCTACACCTTC. Translation gives CASSQTLGYGYTF. This sequence joins TRBV4-1 and TRBJ1-2; no firm D call. The V gene's germline CDR1 is MGHRA and CDR2 YSYEKL. The CDR3 has 13 residues. Deletions cut 2 bases from V and 5 bases from J, with 9 bases between.